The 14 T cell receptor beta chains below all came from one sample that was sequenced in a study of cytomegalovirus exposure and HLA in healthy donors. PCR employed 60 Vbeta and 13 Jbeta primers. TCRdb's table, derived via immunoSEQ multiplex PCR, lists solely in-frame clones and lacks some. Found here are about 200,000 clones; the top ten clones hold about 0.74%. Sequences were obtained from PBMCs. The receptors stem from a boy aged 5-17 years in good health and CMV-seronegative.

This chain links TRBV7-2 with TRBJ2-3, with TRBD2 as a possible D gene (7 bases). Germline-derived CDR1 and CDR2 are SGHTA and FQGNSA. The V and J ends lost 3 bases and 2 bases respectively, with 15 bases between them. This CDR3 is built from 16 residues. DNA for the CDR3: TGTGCCAGCAGCTTTAACGGGGGGCTTTTCACAGATACGCAGTATTTT. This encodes CASSFNGGLFTDTQYF.

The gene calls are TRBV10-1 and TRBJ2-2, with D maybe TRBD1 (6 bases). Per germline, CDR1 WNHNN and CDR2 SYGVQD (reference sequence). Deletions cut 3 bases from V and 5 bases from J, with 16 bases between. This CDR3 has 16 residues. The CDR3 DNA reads TGCGCCAGCAGTGAAATCCCGGGACATAGGACCGGGGAGCTGTTTTTT. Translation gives CASSEIPGHRTGELFF.

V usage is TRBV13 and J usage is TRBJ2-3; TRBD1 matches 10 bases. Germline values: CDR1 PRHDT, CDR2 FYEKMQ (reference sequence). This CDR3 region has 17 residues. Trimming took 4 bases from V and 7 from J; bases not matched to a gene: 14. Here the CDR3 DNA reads TGTGCCAGCAGCTCCCGGGACAGGGGCCCCTTCAGGAATACGCAGTATTTT. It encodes CASSSRDRGPFRNTQYF.

Here the CDR3 DNA reads TGTGCCAGTATTGGGACTCACCTTCCCTATGGCTACACCTTC. Translating it yields CASIGTHLPYGYTF. This sequence joins TRBV19 and TRBJ1-2; D may be TRBD1 (5 bases). Per germline, CDR1 LNHDA and CDR2 SQIVND (reference sequence). The length of the CDR3 is 14 residues. The V gene lost 7 bases and the J gene lost 4 bases, with 16 bases spanning the gap.

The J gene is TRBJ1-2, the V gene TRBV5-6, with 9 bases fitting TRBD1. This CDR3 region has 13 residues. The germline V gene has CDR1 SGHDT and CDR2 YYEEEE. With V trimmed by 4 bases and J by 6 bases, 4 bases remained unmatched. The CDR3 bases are TGTGCCAGCAGCCTACAGGGGGCGCATGGCTACACCTTC. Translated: CASSLQGAHGYTF.

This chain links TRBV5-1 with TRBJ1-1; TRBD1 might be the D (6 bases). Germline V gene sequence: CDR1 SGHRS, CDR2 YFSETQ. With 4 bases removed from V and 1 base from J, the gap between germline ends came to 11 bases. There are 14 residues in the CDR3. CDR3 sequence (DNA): TGCGCCAGCAGCAAACGGGACAAGAACACTGAAGCTTTCTTT. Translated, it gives CASSKRDKNTEAFF.

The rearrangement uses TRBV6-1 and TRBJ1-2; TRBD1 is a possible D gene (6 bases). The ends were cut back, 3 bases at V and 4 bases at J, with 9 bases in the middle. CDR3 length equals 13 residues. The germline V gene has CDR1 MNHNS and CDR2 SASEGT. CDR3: CASSEIGGYGYTF. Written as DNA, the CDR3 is TGTGCCAGCAGTGAGATAGGGGGCTATGGCTACACCTTC.

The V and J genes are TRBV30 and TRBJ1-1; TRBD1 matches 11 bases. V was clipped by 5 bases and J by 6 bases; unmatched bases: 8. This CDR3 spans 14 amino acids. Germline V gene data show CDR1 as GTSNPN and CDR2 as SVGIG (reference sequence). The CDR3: CAWGDRGEVAEAFF. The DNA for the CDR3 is TGTGCCTGGGGGGACAGGGGGGAAGTGGCTGAAGCTTTCTTT.

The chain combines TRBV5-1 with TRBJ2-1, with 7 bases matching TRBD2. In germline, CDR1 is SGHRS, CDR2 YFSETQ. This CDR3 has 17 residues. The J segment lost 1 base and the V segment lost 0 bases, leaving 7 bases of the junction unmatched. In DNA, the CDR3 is TGCGCCAGCAGCTTGGCCACTGGGGGGGTGTCCTACAATGAGCAGTTCTTC. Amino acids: CASSLATGGVSYNEQFF. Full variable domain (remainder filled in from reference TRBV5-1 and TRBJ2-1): KAGVTQTPRYLIKTRGQQVTLSCSPISGHRSVSWYQQTPGQGLQFLFEYFSETQRNKGNFPGRFSGRQFSNSRSEMNVSTLELGDSALYLCASSLATGGVSYNEQFFGPGTRLTVL.

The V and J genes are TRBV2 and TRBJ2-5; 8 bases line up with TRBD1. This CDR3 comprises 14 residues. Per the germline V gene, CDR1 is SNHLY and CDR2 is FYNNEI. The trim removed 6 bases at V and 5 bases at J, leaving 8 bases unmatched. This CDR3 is CASSRTGWRETQYF. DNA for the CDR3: TGTGCCAGCAGCCGGACAGGGTGGAGGGAGACCCAGTACTTC.

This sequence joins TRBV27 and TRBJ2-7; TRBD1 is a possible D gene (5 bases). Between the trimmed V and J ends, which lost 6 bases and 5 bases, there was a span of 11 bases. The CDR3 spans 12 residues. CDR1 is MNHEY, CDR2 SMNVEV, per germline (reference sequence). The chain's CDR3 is CASRGFRDEQYF. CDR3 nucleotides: TGTGCCAGCAGGGGTTTCAGGGACGAGCAGTACTTC.

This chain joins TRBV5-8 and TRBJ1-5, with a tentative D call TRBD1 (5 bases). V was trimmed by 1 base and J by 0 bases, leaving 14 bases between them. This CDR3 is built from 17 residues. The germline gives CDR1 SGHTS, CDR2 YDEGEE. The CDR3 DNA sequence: TGTGCCAGCAGCTTGTCGACAGAATCCTCTAGCAATCAGCCCCAGCATTTT. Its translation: CASSLSTESSSNQPQHF.

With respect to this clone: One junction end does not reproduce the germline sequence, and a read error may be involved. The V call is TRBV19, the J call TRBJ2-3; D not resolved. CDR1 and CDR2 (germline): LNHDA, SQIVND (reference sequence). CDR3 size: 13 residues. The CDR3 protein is CASCITEQDTQYF. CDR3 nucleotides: TGTGCCAGTTGTATCACAGAACAGGATACGCAGTATTTT. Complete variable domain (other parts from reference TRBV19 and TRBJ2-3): DGGITQSPKYLFRKEGQNVTLSCEQNLNHDAMYWYRQDPGQGLRLIYYSQIVNDFQKGDIAEGYSVSREKKESFPLTVTSAQKNPTAFYLCASCITEQDTQYFGPGTRLTVL.

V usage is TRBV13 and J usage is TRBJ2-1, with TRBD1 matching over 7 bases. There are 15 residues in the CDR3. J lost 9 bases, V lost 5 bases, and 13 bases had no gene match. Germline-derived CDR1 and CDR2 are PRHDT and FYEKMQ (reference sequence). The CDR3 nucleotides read TGTGCCAGCAGCGCCGTGACAGGGAATTATGGTGAGCAGTTCTTC. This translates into CASSAVTGNYGEQFF.